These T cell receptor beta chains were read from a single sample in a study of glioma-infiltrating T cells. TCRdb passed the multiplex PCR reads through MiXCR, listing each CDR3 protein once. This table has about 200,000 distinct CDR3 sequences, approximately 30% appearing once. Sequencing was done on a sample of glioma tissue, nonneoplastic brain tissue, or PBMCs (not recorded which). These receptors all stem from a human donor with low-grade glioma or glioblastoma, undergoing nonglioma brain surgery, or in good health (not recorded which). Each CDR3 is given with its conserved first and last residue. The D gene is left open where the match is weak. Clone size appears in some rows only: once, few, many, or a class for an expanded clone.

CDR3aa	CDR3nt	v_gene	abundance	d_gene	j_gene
CASSPRGGPYEQYF	TGTGCCAGCTCACCACGAGGGGGACCCTACGAGCAGTACTTC	TRBV18	many	.	TRBJ2-7
CASRQVLATEAFF	TGTGCCAGCAGACAGGTTTTGGCCACTGAAGCTTTCTTT	TRBV3-1	.	.	TRBJ1-1
CASRRDSNQPQHF	TGTGCCAGCAGAAGGGATAGCAATCAGCCCCAGCATTTT	TRBV28	many	.	TRBJ1-5
CSARAAGGGANNYGYTF	TGCAGTGCTAGAGCAGCCGGGGGGGGGGCGAATAACTATGGCTACACCTTC	TRBV20-1	many	.	TRBJ1-2
CASSLSQQETQYF	TGTGCCAGCAGCTTGTCCCAGCAAGAGACCCAGTACTTC	TRBV12-3/TRBV12-4	many	.	TRBJ2-5
CASRMAGGYEQYF	TGTGCCAGCAGGATGGCAGGGGGCTACGAGCAGTACTTC	TRBV27	many	TRBD1	TRBJ2-7
CSVESPGQGTEQYF	TGCAGCGTCGAATCGCCGGGACAGGGGACCGAGCAGTACTTC	TRBV29-1	few	TRBD1	TRBJ2-7
CASSDGGDQYF	TGCGCCAGCAGCGATGGGGGCGACCAGTACTTC	TRBV10-2	.	.	TRBJ2-5
CASSETRTGGKEKLFF	TGTGCCAGCAGCGAAACCCGGACAGGGGGCAAGGAAAAACTGTTTTTT	TRBV7-8	many	TRBD1	TRBJ1-4
CASSLTGASNQPQHF	TGTGCCAGCAGCTTGACAGGGGCGAGCAATCAGCCCCAGCATTTT	TRBV7-2	many	TRBD1	TRBJ1-5
CASSLVDYTGELFF	TGTGCCAGCAGCTTGGTAGACTACACCGGGGAGCTGTTTTTT	TRBV5-4	.	.	TRBJ2-2
CATTGSSTDTQYF	TGTGCCACAACAGGGTCTAGCACAGATACGCAGTATTTT	TRBV19	.	.	TRBJ2-3
CSGRDTEAGELFF	TGCAGCGGGCGTGACACGGAAGCTGGGGAGCTGTTTTTT	TRBV29-1	.	.	TRBJ2-2
CASSYLRTHLGEQYF	TGTGCCAGCAGTTACCTGAGGACCCACCTGGGAGAGCAGTACTTC	TRBV6-2/TRBV6-3	many	.	TRBJ2-7
CASSPRAGTEAFF	TGTGCCAGCAGCCCCCGTGCCGGAACTGAAGCTTTCTTT	TRBV5-4	many	.	TRBJ1-1
CASSGRTGNSYEQYF	TGTGCCAGCAGCGGACGGACAGGGAACTCCTACGAGCAGTACTTC	TRBV11-3	few	TRBD1	TRBJ2-7
CASSTYAEAFF	TGTGCCAGCAGTACGTACGCTGAAGCTTTCTTT	TRBV6-2/TRBV6-3	many	.	TRBJ1-1
CASSVTGGWDTQYF	TGTGCCAGCAGTGTGACAGGGGGCTGGGATACGCAGTATTTT	TRBV25-1	many	TRBD1	TRBJ2-3
CSVEEGQGYTF	TGCAGCGTTGAAGAGGGTCAGGGCTACACCTTC	TRBV29-1	many	.	TRBJ1-2
CASSPRSLVFYEQYF	TGTGCCAGCAGCCCCCGATCACTTGTGTTTTACGAGCAGTACTTC	TRBV14	many	.	TRBJ2-7
CASSSGQGAWGTDTQYF	TGTGCCAGCAGCTCAGGACAGGGGGCGTGGGGCACAGATACGCAGTATTTT	TRBV6-1	many	TRBD1	TRBJ2-3
CASRRRLAYYTDTQYF	TGTGCCAGCAGGAGGAGACTAGCTTACTACACAGATACGCAGTATTTT	TRBV11-2	.	TRBD2	TRBJ2-3
CASSLDGNTGELFF	TGTGCCAGCAGCTTAGACGGGAACACCGGGGAGCTGTTTTTT	TRBV7-2	many	.	TRBJ2-2
CASSRKPYLPDWLASVYEQYF	TGTGCCAGCAGCCGAAAGCCGTACCTGCCCGACTGGCTAGCGAGCGTCTACGAGCAGTACTTC	TRBV6-2/TRBV6-3	many	.	TRBJ2-7
CASSPRTSGDPYKQYF	TGTGCCAGCAGCCCCCGGACTAGCGGAGATCCCTATAAGCAGTACTTC	TRBV7-2	many	TRBD2	TRBJ2-7
CASIPLHREELDGYTF	TGTGCCAGCATACCGTTGCACAGGGAGGAGTTGGATGGCTACACCTTC	TRBV28	.	.	TRBJ1-2
CASSATGEGYTF	TGTGCCAGCAGCGCTACGGGGGAAGGCTACACCTTC	TRBV11-2	many	.	TRBJ1-2
CASSSRGSGKGNEQFF	TGTGCCAGCAGCTCCCGGGGTAGCGGGAAAGGCAATGAGCAGTTCTTC	TRBV28	.	TRBD2	TRBJ2-1
CASSPRYNYGYTF	TGTGCCAGCAGCCCAAGATATAACTATGGCTACACCTTC	TRBV5-6	.	.	TRBJ1-2
CATSRQYGRDEKLFF	TGTGCCACCAGCAGACAGTATGGTCGAGATGAAAAACTGTTTTTT	TRBV15	many	.	TRBJ1-4
CASSQNTGLRETQYF	TGTGCCAGCAGCCAGAATACAGGGCTGCGAGAGACCCAGTACTTC	TRBV4-2	few	.	TRBJ2-5
CASSFNDIPREETEYF	TGTGCCAGCAGCTTCAATGACATTCCCCGTGAGGAGACCGAGTACTTC	TRBV7-9	.	.	TRBJ2-5
CASSPRPGGASSYNEQFF	TGCGCCAGCAGCCCCAGGCCAGGGGGAGCCAGCTCCTACAATGAGCAGTTCTTC	TRBV4-3	.	TRBD1	TRBJ2-1
CASSLTGRASGNTIYF	TGTGCCAGCAGCTTAACAGGCAGAGCCTCTGGAAACACCATATATTTT	TRBV7-9	many	.	TRBJ1-3
CSAIAGVYYEQFF	TGCAGTGCAATAGCGGGAGTCTACTATGAGCAGTTCTTC	TRBV20-1	many	TRBD2	TRBJ2-1
CASSPSNFPSIQYF	TGTGCCAGCTCACCAAGCAACTTCCCGAGCATTCAGTACTTC	TRBV18	.	.	TRBJ2-4
CASSYDQGAVTEAFF	TGTGCCAGCTCTTACGACCAGGGGGCGGTCACTGAAGCTTTCTTT	TRBV6-1	.	TRBD1	TRBJ1-1
CSASGGQGKGGYTF	TGCAGTGCTAGCGGCGGACAGGGGAAGGGCGGCTACACCTTC	TRBV20-1	.	TRBD1	TRBJ1-2
CASSFRTALNEQFF	TGTGCCAGCAGCTTTCGGACTGCCCTCAATGAGCAGTTCTTC	TRBV7-9	few	.	TRBJ2-1
CASSRQGLADTQYF	TGTGCCAGCAGCCGTCAGGGACTAGCAGATACGCAGTATTTT	TRBV14	.	TRBD2	TRBJ2-3
CASSLTGAGELFF	TGCGCCAGCAGCCTCACAGGGGCCGGGGAGCTGTTTTTT	TRBV4-1	many	TRBD1	TRBJ2-2
CSARVLPTSESTDTQYF	TGCAGTGCTAGAGTCCTCCCTACTAGCGAGAGCACAGATACGCAGTATTTT	TRBV20-1	many	TRBD2	TRBJ2-3
CASSQGGSLEADEQFF	TGCGCCAGCAGCCAAGGTGGGTCTCTCGAGGCAGATGAGCAGTTCTTC	TRBV4-3	many	.	TRBJ2-1
CASTREGIEAFF	TGTGCCAGCACCAGAGAGGGGATTGAAGCTTTCTTT	TRBV12-3/TRBV12-4	few	.	TRBJ1-1
CASSPTRSANTGELFF	TGTGCCAGCAGCCCCACAAGATCCGCGAACACCGGGGAGCTGTTTTTT	TRBV7-2	many	.	TRBJ2-2
CSALAGLAGRNEQFF	TGCAGTGCTCTCGCCGGACTAGCGGGAAGGAATGAGCAGTTCTTC	TRBV20-1	many	TRBD2	TRBJ2-1